Here is one T cell receptor beta chain with its context. The RNA input was 0.5 to 1 ug, and it was reverse transcribed with random hexamers. A multiplex approach, immunoSEQ multiplex PCR, amplified TCR beta CDR3 across 54 Vbeta and 13 Jbeta. Each CDR3 protein gets one entry after TCRdb re-called the immunoSEQ multiplex PCR reads with MiXCR. The sample has around 150,000 distinct CDR3 sequences, roughly 95% seen once; the top ten hold roughly 0.08%. This sample is part of a study of CD8 T cells in Susac syndrome. Overall study: Of the sequenced Susac syndrome patients, roughly six had active disease and 8 or 9 were in remission. At blood draw, Susac syndrome patients were therapy-naive, on corticosteroids, or on intravenous immunoglobulin alone.

TCR beta sequences were obtained from blood CD8+ and CD4+ T cells. The J segment lost 9 bases and the V segment lost 3 bases, leaving 5 bases of the junction unmatched. The length of the CDR3 is 13 residues. In germline, CDR1 is SGHDT, CDR2 YYEEEE. The chain employs TRBV5-6 and TRBJ2-1; 8 nucleotides match TRBD1. This clonotype was sampled from a human donor with Susac syndrome. Sequencing used CD4+ T cells from PBMCs. The CDR3 DNA sequence: TGTGCCAGCAGCTGGGACAGGTCGGGTGAGCAGTTCTTC. Translation gives CASSWDRSGEQFF.